This T cell receptor (beta chain) emerged from a study of cytomegalovirus exposure and HLA in healthy donors. The primer mix had 60 Vbeta and 13 Jbeta primers. Profiled with immunoSEQ multiplex PCR; TCRdb holds only in-frame clones, not every one. The table shows about 220,000 clones, with less than 85% occurring only once. Germline V gene data show CDR1 as MDHEN and CDR2 as SYDVKM. The germline V and J ends were trimmed by 6 bases and 6 bases, with 17 bases remaining between them. The CDR3 is 14 amino acids. V gene TRBV28 combines with J gene TRBJ1-2, with D possibly TRBD1 on 5 matching bases. This receptor was identified in a man between 18 and 35 years old in good health and CMV-seronegative. Sample: PBMCs. CDR3 in amino acids: CASSSPQDTNGYTF. CDR3 nucleotide sequence: TGTGCCAGCAGCTCGCCGCAGGACACTAATGGCTACACCTTC.